The subject of this entry is one TCR beta chain. Its antigen is not yet known. Qualities for individual bases were not recorded, and no much larger clone is one base off. Genomic DNA was isolated using the Qiagen DNeasy kit from unsorted PBMCs as well as from negatively selected CD4+ and CD8+ fractions. Using primers that anneal to V and J segments, immunoSEQ multiplex PCR amplified the TCR beta CDR3 regions. A synthetic immune receptor repertoire was used to minimize amplification bias, and any remaining bias was removed computationally after sequencing. The published analysis was carried out like this. Custom Python scripts were used to quantify repertoire diversity as the Shannon entropy index. Unsorted, CD4+ and CD8+ repertoires were analyzed separately, except for combined analyses in which CD4+ and CD8+ sequences were merged in silico. TCRdb's version of the immuneACCESS table is confined to in-frame rearrangements and falls short of the full clone set. An unresolved V gene accounts for under half of the shortfall where checked; the remainder is of unknown origin. Clonal size and the V and J genes are those of that table, whereas D and trimming came from the DNA. This sample holds approximately 3,000 clones; approximately 80% were observed only once. About 16% of the sample is taken by the ten largest.

V sheds 3 bases and J sheds 4 bases, leaving 13 bases between their ends. In the germline V gene, CDR1 corresponds to SGHVS and CDR2 to FQNEAQ. Spanning cysteine to phenylalanine, the CDR3 consists of 15 amino acids. Left in the record is the CDR3 DNA by itself, 45 bases read in frame from the first base. The time point label here, explained by the study, means: newly diagnosed, previously untreated cHL patient sample. Magnetic negative selection with a Miltenyi CD8+ T cell isolation kit was used to purify CD8+ T cells from thawed PBMCs. As a comparison group for the relapsed/refractory trial patients, PBMCs were sequenced from patients with newly diagnosed, previously untreated classical Hodgkin lymphoma. Peripheral blood was collected in 8 mL Vacutainer Cell Preparation Tubes, from which PBMCs were isolated by centrifugation and then cryopreserved. Purified CD4+ and CD8+ fractions were prepared only for cases in which an additional PBMC sample was available. Magnetically labelled cells were removed on LS columns in a quadroMACS separator, and the flow-through was collected as the purified fraction.

These data originate in a study of PD-1 blockade in classical Hodgkin lymphoma (dated by TCRdb to the early 2020s). For the study in its entirety: A peripheral blood immune signature of response to PD-1 blockade in classical Hodgkin lymphoma was defined using TCR beta sequencing and CyTOF.

What the study reported, not specific to this receptor: The study covered only a single clinical trial cohort, and the causes of the repertoire differences, possibly disease activity or prior therapy, were still not defined. Baseline TCR diversity was reported to be lower in newly diagnosed patients than in healthy donors, and even lower in relapsed/refractory patients.

The V gene is TRBV7-8 and the J gene is TRBJ2-1; TRBD2 is perhaps the D gene, given 6 matching bases. The sequence came from a human donor with classical Hodgkin lymphoma. Sequenced input: CD8+ T cells from blood. Here the CDR3 is given as CASSLEGYEYNEQFF. The DNA is TGTGCCAGCAGCTTGGAGGGGTATGAGTACAATGAGCAGTTCTTC.